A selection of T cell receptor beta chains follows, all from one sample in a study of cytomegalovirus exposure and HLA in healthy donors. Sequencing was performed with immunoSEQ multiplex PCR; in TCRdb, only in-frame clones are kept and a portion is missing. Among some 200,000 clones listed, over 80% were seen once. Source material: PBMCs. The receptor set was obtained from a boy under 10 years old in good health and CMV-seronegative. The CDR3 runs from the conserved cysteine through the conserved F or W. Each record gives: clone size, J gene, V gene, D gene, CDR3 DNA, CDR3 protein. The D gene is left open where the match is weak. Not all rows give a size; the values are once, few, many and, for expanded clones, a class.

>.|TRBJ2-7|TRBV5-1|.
TGCGCCAGCAGCTTTGCAGGACACTTAAGCTCCTACGAGCAGTACTTC
CASSFAGHLSSYEQYF
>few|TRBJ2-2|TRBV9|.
TGTGCCAGCAGCGTAGTAAGCAGGGCCGGGGAGCTGTTTTTT
CASSVVSRAGELFF
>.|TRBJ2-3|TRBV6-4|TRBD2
TGTGCCAGCAGTGACACCCGGGACTACCTCACAGATACGCAGTATTTT
CASSDTRDYLTDTQYF
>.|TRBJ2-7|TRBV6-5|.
TGTGCCAGCAGTTACTCCCCCAGCGGCGAGCAGTACTTC
CASSYSPSGEQYF
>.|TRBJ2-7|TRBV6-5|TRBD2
TGTGCCAGCAGTTACGCTGGGGTAGCGGGACACTACGAGCAGTACTTC
CASSYAGVAGHYEQYF
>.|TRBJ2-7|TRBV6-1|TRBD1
TGTGCCAGCAAACAGGGGGCTTGCGAGCAGTACTTC
CASKQGACEQYF
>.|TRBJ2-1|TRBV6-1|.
TGTGCCAGCAGTGCTGGACATGACGAGCTAACAATGAGTTGTTTCTTC
CASSAGHDELTMSCFF
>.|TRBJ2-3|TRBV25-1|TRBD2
TGTGCCAGCAGTGTTGGCGGGGGGGCCGGTACGCAGTATTTT
CASSVGGGAGTQYF
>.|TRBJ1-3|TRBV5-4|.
.
CASSFGPGAGNTIYF
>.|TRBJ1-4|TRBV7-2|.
TGTGCCAGCAGCCTGGGGGGACCGATTAATGAAAAACTGTTTTTT
CASSLGGPINEKLFF
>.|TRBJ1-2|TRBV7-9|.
TGTGCCAGCAGCGGGAGCGGGACCCGGGATGGCTACACCTTC
CASSGSGTRDGYTF
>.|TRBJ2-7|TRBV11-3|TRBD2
TGTGCCAGCAGTCGCGGCCGGGCTAGCGGGGAGGACGAGCAGTACTTC
CASSRGRASGEDEQYF
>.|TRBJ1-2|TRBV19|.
TGTGCCAGTAGTAAAACCTCCGGGCCCGGAGGACATGGCTACACCTTC
CASSKTSGPGGHGYTF
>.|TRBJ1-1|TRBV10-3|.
TGTGCCATCAGTGAGCAGAAGGGACCCTCGCGGGGAGCTTTCTTT
CAISEQKGPSRGAFF
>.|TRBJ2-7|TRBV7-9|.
TGTGCCAGCAGCTTAGCGCTCGTCTTGACAGGGACTAGTCACTACGAGCAGTACTTC
CASSLALVLTGTSHYEQYF
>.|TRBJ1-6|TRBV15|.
TGTGCCACCAGCAGGTACAAGGCCGGCGGTTCACCCCTCCACTTT
CATSRYKAGGSPLHF
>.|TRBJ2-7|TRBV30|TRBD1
TGTGCCTGGAGTGTCTCTGGACAGGGCCCCTACGAGCAGTACTTC
CAWSVSGQGPYEQYF